This entry describes one TCR beta chain. The source of the sample is a study of control samples from healthy donors and cancer patients. Sequenced by immunoSEQ multiplex PCR; TCRdb stores in-frame clones only, minus some. In the table there are about 130,000 clones, 80% to 95% of which are singletons. The germline V gene has CDR1 LGHDT and CDR2 YNNKEL (reference sequence). There are 14 residues in the CDR3. Deletions cut 4 bases from V and 4 bases from J, with 13 bases between. The V call is TRBV3-1 (or the pseudogene TRBV3-2), the J call TRBJ1-1; D uncertain. The receptor was isolated from a man in his late teens or twenties in good health. The sequencing input was blood. The CDR3 nucleotides read TGTGCCAGCAGCCGCCGGGCGGGGTTCACTGAAGCTTTCTTT. Its translation is CASSRRAGFTEAFF.